The 31 T cell receptor beta chains given below trace back to one sample, sequenced in a study of radiotherapy plus CTLA-4 blockade in lung cancer. The repertoire was sequenced with immunoSEQ multiplex PCR; TCRdb's copy has only in-frame clones and lacks some. In the table there are about 44,000 clones, 70% to 80% of which are singletons. Sequenced here: peripheral blood, sampled from a patient treated with radiotherapy plus ipilimumab. The receptor source for this set is a human donor with non-small cell lung cancer whose response to radiotherapy plus ipilimumab could not be evaluated.

The table lists this clone with a count of one. V is TRBV28 and J is TRBJ2-3, with 9 bases aligning to TRBD2. The ends lost 6 bases at V and 1 base at J; junction bases unmatched: 2. In germline, CDR1 is MDHEN, CDR2 SYDVKM. The CDR3 loop spans 14 amino acids. CDR3 amino acids: CASRIAGGTDTQYF. The DNA of the CDR3 is TGTGCCAGCAGGATAGCGGGGGGCACAGATACGCAGTATTTT.

A few counts support this clone. One junction end does not reproduce the germline sequence, and a read error may be involved. The gene calls are TRBV7-2 and TRBJ2-2, with 11 bases fitting TRBD2. This CDR3 region has 16 residues. Germline lookup yields CDR1 SGHTA and CDR2 FQGNSA. This CDR3 reads CANSLAGGLKTGELFF. CDR3 nucleotides: TGTGCCAACAGCTTAGCGGGAGGGTTGAAGACCGGGGAGCTGTTTTTT. Full variable domain (missing parts from reference TRBV7-2 and TRBJ2-2): GAGVSQSPSNKVTEKGKDVELRCDPISGHTALYWYRQSLGQGLEFLIYFQGNSAPDKSGLPSDRFSAERTGGSVSTLTIQRTQQEDSAVYLCANSLAGGLKTGELFFGEGSRLTVL.

The chain carries TRBV30 and TRBJ1-4; 7 bases map to TRBD1. The CDR3 has 14 residues. The V segment lost 8 bases and the J segment 7 bases; nucleotides outside the gene matches: 13. Germline loops: CDR1 GTSNPN, CDR2 SVGIG (reference sequence). The CDR3 DNA reads TGTGCCGCACATTTGACAGGGTCCGGTGAAAAACTGTTTTTT. Amino acid sequence: CAAHLTGSGEKLFF.

The chain uses TRBV19 and TRBJ2-7; 9 nucleotides agree with TRBD2. Germline V CDR1 and CDR2: LNHDA, SQIVND (reference sequence). The V gene end was trimmed by 1 base and the J gene end by 6 bases; junction bases not matched to a gene: 10. The CDR3 length is 16 residues. CDR3: CASSIGGGTSFREQYF. The CDR3 DNA is TGTGCCAGTAGTATAGGAGGAGGGACTAGCTTCCGCGAGCAGTACTTC.

Only one count was recorded for this clone. The rearrangement uses TRBV5-1 and TRBJ2-5; perhaps TRBD2 as D (5 bases). This CDR3 is 13 amino acids long. Between the trimmed V and J ends, which lost 0 bases and 5 bases, there was a span of 8 bases. The germline V gene has CDR1 SGHRS and CDR2 YFSETQ. CDR3 residues: CASSLASFETQYF. In DNA, the CDR3 is TGCGCCAGCAGCTTGGCTAGCTTCGAGACCCAGTACTTC.

The chain joins TRBV7-3 to TRBJ2-3; 14 positions agree with TRBD2. V shed 0 bases and J 5 bases; nucleotides not matched to a gene: 4. CDR1 SGHTA and CDR2 FQGTGA come from the germline V gene. This CDR3 is built from 17 residues. The CDR3 loop reads CASSLTGLAGVGDTQYF. CDR3 nucleotides: TGTGCCAGCAGCTTAACGGGACTAGCGGGAGTGGGAGATACGCAGTATTTT.

The rearrangement uses TRBV6-5 and TRBJ2-7; D unresolved. V was pared by 2 bases and J by 3 bases, with 17 bases between. There are 16 residues in the CDR3. CDR1 and CDR2 (germline): MNHEY, SVGAGI. The CDR3 nucleotides read TGTGCCAGCAGTTACCCCCCAATGAGACTCATCTACGAGCAGTACTTC. Translated, it gives CASSYPPMRLIYEQYF.

The J gene is TRBJ2-3, the V gene TRBV27; 12 bases fit TRBD2. The CDR3 consists of 16 residues. With 6 bases clipped from V and 8 bases from J, the junction kept 12 bases outside the gene matches. Germline CDR1 reads MNHEY; CDR2 reads SMNVEV (reference sequence). DNA for the CDR3: TGTGCCAGCAGCCTCGGACTAGCGGGGCCCCGGGGTACGCAGTATTTT. Its protein is CASSLGLAGPRGTQYF.

The J gene is TRBJ2-7, the V gene TRBV5-1; 10 bases align to TRBD1. J gave up 2 bases and V 3 bases, and 5 bases lay outside the gene matches. CDR3 length: 15 amino acids. Germline V gene lookup returns CDR1 SGHRS and CDR2 YFSETQ. CDR3 in amino acids: CASSSGTGVPYEQYF. CDR3 nucleotides: TGCGCCAGCAGCTCCGGGACAGGGGTTCCCTACGAGCAGTACTTC.

The V gene is TRBV7-9, the J gene TRBJ2-1; the D gene is possibly TRBD2 (5 bases). V dropped 5 bases and J dropped 8 bases, with 19 bases sitting between them. This CDR3 has 15 residues. The germline V gene encodes CDR1 SEHNR and CDR2 FQNEAQ (reference sequence). Here the CDR3 reads CASSERLTSKDEQFF. The CDR3 DNA reads as TGTGCCAGCAGCGAACGCCTTACTAGTAAGGATGAGCAGTTCTTC.

V usage is TRBV4-1 and J usage is TRBJ2-5; D remains ambiguous. Between the trimmed V and J ends, which lost 2 bases and 1 base, there was a span of 5 bases. Germline V gives CDR1 MGHRA, CDR2 YSYEKL. This CDR3 has 13 amino acids. The CDR3 spells CASSQLSQETQYF. CDR3 in DNA: TGCGCCAGCAGCCAATTGAGCCAAGAGACCCAGTACTTC.

The V call is TRBV25-1, the J call TRBJ2-7, with 8 nucleotides matching TRBD1. Trimming removed 2 bases from V and 0 bases from J; junction bases left unmatched: 3. The CDR3 contains 15 residues. From germline, CDR1 is MGHDK and CDR2 SYGVNS. CDR3 coding DNA: TGTGCCAGCAGTGAAGGGACAGGACTCTCCTACGAGCAGTACTTC. Residues: CASSEGTGLSYEQYF.

This clone was picked up a small number of times. The chain combines TRBV11-2 with TRBJ1-2, with D possibly TRBD1 on 6 matching bases. This CDR3 has 12 amino acids. Trimming took off 8 bases at V and 6 bases at J, with 13 bases between the two ends. Germline loops: CDR1 SGHAT, CDR2 FQNNGV. The CDR3 region has the DNA TGTGCCAGCGAGACAAAGGGGGATGGCTACACCTTC. This encodes CASETKGDGYTF.

The chain uses TRBV27 and TRBJ2-7; possible D gene TRBD2, 6 bases. V was pared by 8 bases and J by 3 bases, with 20 bases between. CDR3 length: 15 amino acids. The germline gives CDR1 MNHEY, CDR2 SMNVEV (reference sequence). CDR3 protein: CASRSRLDGDYEQYF. The CDR3 DNA reads as TGTGCCAGCCGGTCCCGACTAGACGGGGACTACGAGCAGTACTTC.

In this sample, this clone turned up a few times. V and J are TRBV6-5 and TRBJ2-3; tentatively, D is TRBD2 (6 bases). V shed 2 bases and J shed 9 bases, with 15 bases lying between them. The CDR3 has 14 amino acids. CDR1 MNHEY and CDR2 SVGAGI come from the germline V gene. The CDR3 loop is CASSYRGAFRTQYF. The CDR3 DNA reads as TGTGCCAGCAGTTACCGCGGGGCTTTTCGGACGCAGTATTTT.

This clone was picked up a small number of times. The CDR3 region has the DNA TGTGCCAGCTCACCGGAGGGGAGATTTACCGGGGAGCTGTTTTTT. It yields the protein CASSPEGRFTGELFF. This rearrangement joins TRBV18 to TRBJ2-2; a weak D match, TRBD2 (6 bases). Germline CDR1 and CDR2: KGHSH and LQKENI. The germline V and J ends were trimmed by 3 bases and 5 bases, with 13 bases remaining between them. The CDR3 sequence is 15 residues long.

This clone has just one count. The chain joins TRBV19 to TRBJ2-3, with a weak D call TRBD2 (5 bases). The CDR3 totals 11 residues. In germline, CDR1 is LNHDA, CDR2 SQIVND (reference sequence). V shed 6 bases and J shed 8 bases, with 9 bases lying between them. The CDR3 loop reads CASSYGVTQYF. DNA for the CDR3: TGTGCCAGTAGCTACGGGGTTACGCAGTATTTT.

The CDR3 DNA follows: TGTGCCAGGGAGAGGAGGGGGCTTACCTACGAGCAGTACTTC. Its translation: CARERRGLTYEQYF. The chain is built from TRBV27 and TRBJ2-7; D is perhaps TRBD1 (7 bases). Germline V gives CDR1 MNHEY, CDR2 SMNVEV (reference sequence). V was shortened by 9 bases and J by 2 bases, with 17 bases between the two germline ends. The CDR3 has 14 amino acids.

This chain uses TRBV4-3 with TRBJ1-5, with D unresolved. This CDR3 is built from 16 residues. The germline V gene has CDR1 LGHNA and CDR2 YSLEER. Trimming took 0 bases from V and 7 from J, leaving 16 bases between them. CDR3 amino acids: CASSQDWRTTGQPQHF. The CDR3 bases are TGCGCCAGCAGCCAAGACTGGCGAACGACTGGGCAGCCCCAGCATTTT.

The gene calls are TRBV19 and TRBJ1-1; a weak D match, TRBD1 (6 bases). The V end lost 3 bases, the J end lost 1 base, and 18 bases lay between the germline ends. Per germline, CDR1 LNHDA and CDR2 SQIVND (reference sequence). The CDR3 spans 17 residues. CDR3 sequence (DNA): TGTGCCAGTAGTATGGGTTACCGGACAGTAGCGAACACTGAAGCTTTCTTT. This codes for CASSMGYRTVANTEAFF.

The V and J genes are TRBV5-6 and TRBJ2-7, with 7 bases lining up with TRBD2. Germline V lookup: CDR1 SGHDT, CDR2 YYEEEE. With 1 base clipped from V and 2 bases from J, the junction kept 3 bases outside the gene matches. The CDR3 runs 14 residues. The CDR3 loop reads CASSLLAATYEQYF. The CDR3, as DNA: TGTGCCAGCAGCTTGCTAGCGGCCACCTACGAGCAGTACTTC. The full variable domain, completed using reference TRBV5-6 and TRBJ2-7, is DAGVTQSPTHLIKTRGQQVTLRCSPKSGHDTVSWYQQALGQGPQFIFQYYEEEERQRGNFPDRFSGHQFPNYSSELNVNALLLGDSALYLCASSLLAATYEQYFGPGTRLTVT.

The chain is built from TRBV28 and TRBJ2-3; D not certain. Between the trimmed V and J ends, which lost 1 base and 5 bases, there was a span of 4 bases. Germline CDR1 reads MDHEN; CDR2 reads SYDVKM. The length of the CDR3 is 12 residues. The CDR3 region is CASSLFRDTQYF. CDR3 nucleotides: TGTGCCAGCAGTTTATTCAGAGATACGCAGTATTTT.

The chain links TRBV5-6 to TRBJ1-2; tentative D call: TRBD1 (5 bases). With 4 bases removed from V and 3 bases from J, the gap between germline ends came to 13 bases. Germline assignment: CDR1 SGHDT and CDR2 YYEEEE. This CDR3 has 14 amino acids. For the CDR3, the DNA is TGTGCCAGCAGCACCAAGGGGAGGGACTATGGCTACACCTTC. Translating gives CASSTKGRDYGYTF. Filled out from reference TRBV5-6 and TRBJ1-2, the complete variable domain reads DAGVTQSPTHLIKTRGQQVTLRCSPKSGHDTVSWYQQALGQGPQFIFQYYEEEERQRGNFPDRFSGHQFPNYSSELNVNALLLGDSALYLCASSTKGRDYGYTFGSGTRLTVV.

The chain joins TRBV6-6 to TRBJ1-2; 9 bases are a match to TRBD1. This CDR3 is built from 15 residues. The germline V gene has CDR1 MNHNY and CDR2 SVGAGI (reference sequence). V was clipped by 5 bases and J by 2 bases; unmatched bases: 6. CDR3 sequence (DNA): TGTGCCAGCAGTGGCCGGGACAGGGCAAACTATGGCTACACCTTC. Translation: CASSGRDRANYGYTF.

This clone turned up a few times. The CDR3 here is CASSPYQTSGSYNEQFF. CDR3 DNA sequence: TGTGCCAGCAGTCCCTACCAAACTAGCGGGAGCTACAATGAGCAGTTCTTC. The V call is TRBV28, the J call TRBJ2-1; 11 nucleotides match TRBD2. The CDR3 runs 17 residues. The V segment lost 5 bases and the J segment 3 bases; nucleotides outside the gene matches: 9. Germline V gene lookup returns CDR1 MDHEN and CDR2 SYDVKM.

This clone has just a few counts. The chain is built from TRBV6-5 and TRBJ1-3; 7 positions match TRBD1. The trim removed 0 bases at V and 9 bases at J, leaving 11 bases unmatched. The germline V gene has CDR1 MNHEY and CDR2 SVGAGI. This CDR3 region has 16 residues. The CDR3 region is CASSYSRQGYFGTIYF. In DNA, the CDR3 is TGTGCCAGCAGTTACTCGCGACAGGGCTATTTCGGCACCATATATTTT.

This chain connects TRBV4-2 to TRBJ2-1, with D perhaps TRBD1 (5 bases). Germline V lookup: CDR1 LGHNA, CDR2 YNFKEQ. The CDR3 runs 16 residues. V lost 1 base and J 4 bases, leaving 14 bases between the germline ends. In DNA form, the CDR3 reads TGTGCCAGCAGCCAAGCCGGAGAGACAGTTTACAATGAGCAGTTCTTC. This encodes CASSQAGETVYNEQFF.

V gene TRBV7-2 combines with J gene TRBJ1-2; TRBD1 agrees at 8 bases. Germline V gene sequence: CDR1 SGHTA, CDR2 FQGNSA. After removal of 0 bases from V and 2 bases from J, the junction contained 5 bases not matched to a gene. This CDR3 is built from 16 residues. The CDR3 DNA sequence: TGTGCCAGCAGCTTAGCGGTGGACAGGGTAAACTATGGCTACACCTTC. Translation: CASSLAVDRVNYGYTF.

This chain joins TRBV7-2 and TRBJ2-2; 8 bases map to TRBD2. CDR3 length equals 19 residues. The V gene end was trimmed by 0 bases and the J gene end by 5 bases; junction bases not matched to a gene: 14. Germline CDR1 SGHTA, CDR2 FQGNSA. CDR3 region: CASSLASGGRAGGTGELFF. The CDR3 DNA reads as TGTGCCAGCAGCTTAGCCTCCGGAGGGCGGGCGGGGGGAACCGGGGAGCTGTTTTTT.

The rearrangement links TRBV4-2 to TRBJ1-2; the D is unclear. The germline gives CDR1 LGHNA, CDR2 YNFKEQ. V lost 1 base and J lost 7, with 16 bases in between. There are 15 residues in the CDR3. The CDR3 nucleotides are TGTGCCAGCAGCCAAGTTAGCGGAGGTTCGGGTGGCTACACCTTC. This translates into CASSQVSGGSGGYTF.

For this clone: Within the sample, other DNA sequences also encode this same CDR3. The CDR3 region is CASSLLRYEQYF. In DNA form, the CDR3 reads TGTGCCAGCAGCCTGTTGAGGTACGAGCAGTACTTC. V and J are TRBV28 and TRBJ2-7; D is unresolved. CDR1 MDHEN and CDR2 SYDVKM come from the germline V gene. Trimming removed 6 bases from V and 4 bases from J, with 10 bases in between. CDR3 size: 12 residues.